The rows below give T cell receptor beta chains drawn from one sample of a study of CD8+ T cells in alopecia areata. Clones were read by immunoSEQ multiplex PCR, and TCRdb kept only the in-frame ones, dropping some. The sample records some 100,000 clones, about two fifths being singletons. Sequenced sample: CD4+ T cells sorted from blood. Every receptor here comes from a human donor with alopecia areata. Both conserved end residues are part of each CDR3. Each record gives: clone size, D gene, J gene, V gene, CDR3 protein, CDR3 DNA. D genes are given only for firm matches. Some rows have no size entry. The others give once, few or many, or a class for an expanded clone.

abundance: -
d_gene: -
j_gene: TRBJ2-1
v_gene: TRBV11-3
CDR3aa: CASSLAGRYNEQFF
CDR3nt: TGTGCCAGCAGCTTAGCCGGGCGTTACAATGAGCAGTTCTTC

abundance: few
d_gene: -
j_gene: TRBJ2-7
v_gene: TRBV7-9
CDR3aa: CASSLFGYEQYF
CDR3nt: TGTGCCAGCAGCTTATTCGGCTACGAGCAGTACTTC

abundance: -
d_gene: -
j_gene: TRBJ2-7
v_gene: TRBV5-1
CDR3aa: CASSLAPEQVQYF
CDR3nt: TGCGCCAGCAGCTTGGCACCTGAACAGGTCCAGTACTTC

abundance: few
d_gene: -
j_gene: TRBJ2-1
v_gene: TRBV29-1
CDR3aa: CSVVAGEQFF
CDR3nt: TGCAGCGTTGTTGCGGGGGAGCAGTTCTTC

abundance: -
d_gene: TRBD1
j_gene: TRBJ1-5
v_gene: TRBV30
CDR3aa: CAWNSGQGNQPQHF
CDR3nt: TGTGCCTGGAACTCGGGACAGGGGAATCAGCCCCAGCATTTT

abundance: once
d_gene: -
j_gene: TRBJ1-2
v_gene: TRBV7-9
CDR3aa: CASSLRQGSDGYTF
CDR3nt: TGTGCCAGCAGCTTAAGGCAGGGTAGCGATGGCTACACCTTC

abundance: -
d_gene: -
j_gene: TRBJ2-2
v_gene: TRBV11-2
CDR3aa: CASSPGVNTGELFF
CDR3nt: TGTGCCAGCAGCCCGGGGGTAAACACCGGGGAGCTGTTTTTT

abundance: -
d_gene: TRBD1
j_gene: TRBJ1-2
v_gene: TRBV29-1
CDR3aa: CSVTTGAYYGYTF
CDR3nt: TGCAGCGTAACTACAGGGGCCTACTATGGCTACACCTTC

abundance: -
d_gene: -
j_gene: TRBJ1-6
v_gene: TRBV5-1
CDR3aa: CASRDPSTYNSPLHF
CDR3nt: TGCGCCAGCCGGGACCCCAGCACCTATAATTCACCCCTCCACTTT

abundance: -
d_gene: TRBD1
j_gene: TRBJ1-5
v_gene: TRBV28
CDR3aa: CASGSSDRTGPQSQHF
CDR3nt: TGTGCCAGCGGATCCAGTGATAGGACAGGCCCCCAGTCCCAGCATTTT

abundance: -
d_gene: -
j_gene: TRBJ2-7
v_gene: TRBV2
CDR3aa: CASSVWENGVQYF
CDR3nt: TGTGCCAGCAGTGTGTGGGAGAACGGTGTGCAGTACTTC

abundance: once
d_gene: -
j_gene: TRBJ1-2
v_gene: TRBV18
CDR3aa: CASSPLRDGYTF
CDR3nt: TGTGCCAGCTCACCACTGAGGGATGGCTACACCTTC

abundance: -
d_gene: TRBD1
j_gene: TRBJ2-2
v_gene: TRBV4-3
CDR3aa: CASSQVERTGGIGELFF
CDR3nt: TGCGCCAGCAGCCAAGTGGAGCGGACAGGGGGTATAGGGGAGCTGTTTTTT

abundance: few
d_gene: -
j_gene: TRBJ2-7
v_gene: TRBV29-1
CDR3aa: CSAARPGATYEQYF
CDR3nt: TGCAGCGCCGCGCGCCCGGGGGCTACCTACGAGCAGTACTTC

abundance: -
d_gene: -
j_gene: TRBJ2-1
v_gene: TRBV2
CDR3aa: CASSEVLGNNEQFF
CDR3nt: TGTGCCAGCAGTGAAGTGTTAGGGAACAATGAGCAGTTCTTC

abundance: -
d_gene: -
j_gene: TRBJ2-2
v_gene: TRBV4-3
CDR3aa: CASSPINTGELFF
CDR3nt: TGCGCCAGCAGCCCAATAAACACCGGGGAGCTGTTTTTT

abundance: few
d_gene: -
j_gene: TRBJ2-5
v_gene: TRBV21-1
CDR3aa: CASSKARAEPRAQYF
CDR3nt: TGTGCCAGCAGCAAAGCGCGTGCGGAACCCAGGGCCCAGTACTTC

abundance: -
d_gene: TRBD2
j_gene: TRBJ2-7
v_gene: TRBV29-1
CDR3aa: CSALWGPTSGSFYEQYF
CDR3nt: TGCAGCGCCCTGTGGGGGCCCACTAGCGGGAGTTTCTACGAGCAGTACTTC

abundance: few
d_gene: -
j_gene: TRBJ2-3
v_gene: TRBV29-1
CDR3aa: CSVARQEGRDTQYF
CDR3nt: TGCAGCGTTGCAAGACAGGAGGGGAGAGATACGCAGTATTTT

abundance: -
d_gene: TRBD1
j_gene: TRBJ2-7
v_gene: TRBV18
CDR3aa: CASSPGTGPYEQYF
CDR3nt: TGTGCCAGCTCACCCGGGACAGGACCCTACGAGCAGTACTTC

abundance: -
d_gene: -
j_gene: TRBJ1-2
v_gene: TRBV23-1
CDR3aa: CASPAAFRTNYGYTF
CDR3nt: TGCGCCAGCCCGGCGGCCTTCCGGACTAACTATGGCTACACCTTC

abundance: -
d_gene: -
j_gene: TRBJ2-3
v_gene: TRBV9
CDR3aa: CASSADQGPSGTQYF
CDR3nt: TGTGCCAGCAGCGCCGACCAAGGGCCAAGTGGTACGCAGTATTTT

abundance: -
d_gene: -
j_gene: TRBJ1-2
v_gene: TRBV2
CDR3aa: CASSGRVRGYGYTF
CDR3nt: TGTGCCAGCAGTGGCAGGGTGAGGGGCTATGGCTACACCTTC

abundance: -
d_gene: TRBD2
j_gene: TRBJ2-3
v_gene: TRBV2
CDR3aa: CASSPSGTSIGTDTQYF
CDR3nt: TGTGCCAGCAGTCCCTCTGGGACTAGCATAGGCACAGATACGCAGTATTTT

abundance: -
d_gene: -
j_gene: TRBJ2-5
v_gene: TRBV2
CDR3aa: CASNGAGETQYF
CDR3nt: TGTGCCAGCAACGGTGCAGGGGAGACCCAGTACTTC

abundance: -
d_gene: TRBD2
j_gene: TRBJ2-3
v_gene: TRBV5-4
CDR3aa: CASSPGGGVTDTQYF
CDR3nt: TGTGCCAGCAGCCCCGGGGGGGGAGTCACAGATACGCAGTATTTT

abundance: few
d_gene: TRBD1
j_gene: TRBJ1-1
v_gene: TRBV27
CDR3aa: CASGGQTNTEAFF
CDR3nt: TGTGCCAGCGGGGGACAGACGAACACTGAAGCTTTCTTT

abundance: -
d_gene: TRBD2
j_gene: TRBJ2-5
v_gene: TRBV30
CDR3aa: CAWSDLAGLQTQYF
CDR3nt: TGTGCCTGGAGTGATCTAGCGGGGCTACAGACCCAGTACTTC

abundance: few
d_gene: -
j_gene: TRBJ2-5
v_gene: TRBV5-4
CDR3aa: CASSTDHQETQYF
CDR3nt: TGTGCCAGCAGCACGGACCACCAAGAGACCCAGTACTTC

abundance: -
d_gene: TRBD2
j_gene: TRBJ2-3
v_gene: TRBV29-1
CDR3aa: CSVARTSGSRRTQYF
CDR3nt: TGCAGCGTTGCTCGGACTAGCGGGAGTCGGAGGACGCAGTATTTT

abundance: few
d_gene: -
j_gene: TRBJ1-5
v_gene: TRBV23-1
CDR3aa: CASSPFNVGWQANQPQHF
CDR3nt: TGCGCCAGCAGTCCTTTTAATGTGGGATGGCAGGCCAATCAGCCCCAGCATTTT

abundance: once
d_gene: -
j_gene: TRBJ2-3
v_gene: TRBV6-6
CDR3aa: CASSYGATDTQYF
CDR3nt: TGTGCCAGCAGTTACGGGGCCACAGATACGCAGTATTTT

abundance: -
d_gene: TRBD1
j_gene: TRBJ2-2
v_gene: TRBV29-1
CDR3aa: CSVARQGTGELFF
CDR3nt: TGCAGCGTCGCTAGACAGGGGACCGGGGAGCTGTTTTTT

abundance: -
d_gene: -
j_gene: TRBJ2-4
v_gene: TRBV2
CDR3aa: CASSKTGQKDIQYF
CDR3nt: TGTGCCAGCAGTAAAACAGGGCAAAAGGACATTCAGTACTTC

abundance: -
d_gene: TRBD2
j_gene: TRBJ2-5
v_gene: TRBV25-1
CDR3aa: CASSDPPSGQETQYF
CDR3nt: TGTGCCAGCAGTGACCCTCCTAGCGGACAAGAGACCCAGTACTTC

abundance: -
d_gene: -
j_gene: TRBJ2-7
v_gene: TRBV7-2
CDR3aa: CASSLARHEQYF
CDR3nt: TGTGCCAGCAGCTTAGCGCGCCACGAGCAGTACTTC

abundance: few
d_gene: -
j_gene: TRBJ2-1
v_gene: TRBV28
CDR3aa: CASSSQGAGNNEQFF
CDR3nt: TGTGCCAGCAGCTCCCAAGGGGCGGGAAACAATGAGCAGTTCTTC

abundance: -
d_gene: -
j_gene: TRBJ2-1
v_gene: TRBV7-2
CDR3aa: CASSLAGGRGEQFF
CDR3nt: TGTGCCAGCAGCTTAGCGGGGGGGCGAGGTGAGCAGTTCTTC

abundance: -
d_gene: -
j_gene: TRBJ2-1
v_gene: TRBV19
CDR3aa: CASSIRARVGEQFF
CDR3nt: TGTGCCAGTAGTATCAGGGCCCGTGTAGGTGAGCAGTTCTTC

abundance: -
d_gene: TRBD2
j_gene: TRBJ2-5
v_gene: TRBV30
CDR3aa: CAWSLAGGRETQYF
CDR3nt: TGTGCCTGGAGCCTAGCGGGAGGGCGAGAGACCCAGTACTTC

abundance: few
d_gene: -
j_gene: TRBJ2-6
v_gene: TRBV2
CDR3aa: CASRKEAGANVLTF
CDR3nt: TGTGCCAGCAGGAAGGAGGCTGGGGCCAACGTCCTGACTTTC

abundance: few
d_gene: -
j_gene: TRBJ2-5
v_gene: TRBV29-1
CDR3aa: CSVAMLRGETQYF
CDR3nt: TGCAGCGTGGCGATGCTGAGGGGAGAGACCCAGTACTTC

abundance: -
d_gene: -
j_gene: TRBJ1-4
v_gene: TRBV29-1
CDR3aa: CSAGGATNEKLFF
CDR3nt: TGCAGCGCCGGCGGCGCAACTAATGAAAAACTGTTTTTT

abundance: -
d_gene: -
j_gene: TRBJ2-1
v_gene: TRBV5-1
CDR3aa: CASSSSTRPEQFF
CDR3nt: TGCGCCAGCAGCTCCTCTACCAGGCCCGAGCAGTTCTTC

abundance: -
d_gene: -
j_gene: TRBJ1-4
v_gene: TRBV2
CDR3aa: CASISQADEKLFF
CDR3nt: TGTGCCAGCATCTCCCAGGCGGACGAAAAACTGTTTTTT

abundance: few
d_gene: -
j_gene: TRBJ1-5
v_gene: TRBV4-2
CDR3aa: CASSQGGRGGSNQPQHF
CDR3nt: TGTGCCAGCAGCCAGGGGGGCAGGGGAGGAAGCAATCAGCCCCAGCATTTT

abundance: once
d_gene: TRBD1
j_gene: TRBJ1-1
v_gene: TRBV29-1
CDR3aa: CSAMGQPNTEAFF
CDR3nt: TGCAGCGCTATGGGACAGCCGAACACTGAAGCTTTCTTT

abundance: few
d_gene: -
j_gene: TRBJ1-2
v_gene: TRBV7-9
CDR3aa: CASTSPFYGYTF
CDR3nt: TGTGCCAGCACCTCCCCCTTCTATGGCTACACCTTC

abundance: few
d_gene: -
j_gene: TRBJ2-3
v_gene: TRBV29-1
CDR3aa: CSVGYRGGDTQYF
CDR3nt: TGCAGCGTTGGGTACAGGGGAGGCGATACGCAGTATTTT

abundance: few
d_gene: TRBD1
j_gene: TRBJ1-1
v_gene: TRBV29-1
CDR3aa: CSAGRTDRGYAEAFF
CDR3nt: TGCAGCGCCGGGAGGACGGACAGGGGGTACGCTGAAGCTTTCTTT